This T cell receptor (beta chain) was sequenced during a study of blood T cell repertoires in COVID-19. TCRdb's copy holds only in-frame clones and misses some; the assay was immunoSEQ multiplex PCR. The sample contains approximately 490,000 clones, around 87% of which appear only once. The recovered donors of Cohort 3 showed two negative PCRs, clearance, or symptom resolution. This CDR3 is built from 13 residues. Germline CDR1 reads SNHLY; CDR2 reads FYNNEI. Trimming took off 6 bases at V and 7 bases at J, with 10 bases between the two ends. The sample taken for sequencing was PBMCs or T cells enriched from blood (not recorded which). The chain couples TRBV2 to TRBJ1-6; perhaps TRBD1 as D (5 bases). This sequence originates from a young woman who had recovered from COVID-19. Here the CDR3 reads CASRRQPNSPLHF. The CDR3 DNA reads TGTGCCAGCAGAAGACAGCCAAATTCACCCCTCCACTTT. The whole variable domain, remainder taken from reference TRBV2 and TRBJ1-6, is EPEVTQTPSHQVTQMGQEVILRCVPISNHLYFYWYRQILGQKVEFLVSFYNNEISEKSEIFDDQFSVERPDGSNFTLKIRSTKLEDSAMYFCASRRQPNSPLHFGNGTRLTVT.